The clone carrying this TCR beta chain appeared a few times. Its antigen is still unknown. The record originates from a study of T cell repertoires in cytomegalovirus infection. Overall study findings and caveats: There were HLA-C-restricted CMV-specific TCR beta clonotypes dominating the ex vivo response.

The CDR3 is 15 residues long. Germline assignment: CDR1 LNHDA and CDR2 SQIVND (reference sequence). V lost 4 bases, J lost 10 bases, and 17 bases lay in between. TCRdb independently ran MiXCR on the reads; one entry per CDR3 protein. The repertoire holds 370,000 or so distinct CDR3 sequences, about 35% seen once, with roughly 13% in the top ten. The origin of this receptor is a human donor in good health (CMV status not recorded). Some clones in this sample may be carry-over from other donors' samples. The chain uses TRBV19 and TRBJ1-6; the D gene is possibly TRBD1 (5 bases). Sample: cultured PBMCs, taken from culture after CMV antigen stimulation. The CDR3 coding sequence is TGTGCCAGTAGTAGGGGCCTCGGGGTTGGATCACCCCTCCACTTT. Translation: CASSRGLGVGSPLHF. Full variable domain (outside the CDR3, taken from reference TRBV19 and TRBJ1-6): DGGITQSPKYLFRKEGQNVTLSCEQNLNHDAMYWYRQDPGQGLRLIYYSQIVNDFQKGDIAEGYSVSREKKESFPLTVTSAQKNPTAFYLCASSRGLGVGSPLHFGNGTRLTVT.